The T cell receptor beta chain under discussion was sequenced for a study of T-cell memory formation after mild COVID-19. TCRdb re-called the 5' RACE reads through MiXCR, storing one row per CDR3 protein. The data contain 500,000 to 650,000 distinct CDR3 sequences, about 20% of them singletons. The CDR3 consists of 17 residues. Germline CDR1 is SGHRS and CDR2 is YFSETQ. V was shortened by 0 bases and J by 0 bases, with 13 bases between the two germline ends. The chain carries TRBV5-1 and TRBJ1-3; D unresolved. This TCR derives from an adult woman who had mild COVID-19 (a few samples of this study predate the infection). Cell type and time point are not known. Source material: PBMCs or a T cell subset sorted from them (not recorded which). Written as DNA, the CDR3 is TGCGCCAGCAGCTTGGACTTTCCGATTGACTCTGGAAACACCATATATTTT. This codes for CASSLDFPIDSGNTIYF.